This T cell receptor beta chain derives from a study of regulatory T cells in long-lasting Graves disease. Study summary: Treatment with antithyroid drugs for over 5 years, together with positive TSH receptor antibodies, meant persistent Graves' disease. The study's findings and limits: Sampling was limited to peripheral blood rather than thyroid tissue. Preferential use of TRBV28, TRBJ1-2 and TRBJ2-5 was seen in persistent disease.

Regarding this clonotype: Its target is unknown.

This CDR3 is 12 amino acids long. V shed 4 bases and J shed 1 base, with 4 bases lying between them. The V gene's germline CDR1 is ENHRY and CDR2 SYGVKD. Construction of the TCR beta libraries employed iRepertoire HTBI primers in conjunction with Arm-PCR of CDR3 regions. TCRdb passed the multiplex PCR reads through MiXCR, listing each CDR3 protein once. This sample yields nearly 350,000 distinct CDR3 sequences, of which roughly 21% are seen a single time; 29% belongs to the top ten. Time point: persistent/refractory GD, antithyroid drugs over 5 years with positive TRAb. RNA extracted from PBMCs served as the sequencing template.

The rearrangement uses TRBV10-3 and TRBJ2-5; no reliable D call. The sample in question was peripheral blood mononuclear cells (PBMCs), obtained when the disease was refractory, from a patient treated with antithyroid drugs. The origin of this receptor is a female donor with Graves disease. The CDR3 DNA reads TGTGCCATCAGTGGCGGCCAAGAGACCCAGTACTTC. This codes for CAISGGQETQYF.